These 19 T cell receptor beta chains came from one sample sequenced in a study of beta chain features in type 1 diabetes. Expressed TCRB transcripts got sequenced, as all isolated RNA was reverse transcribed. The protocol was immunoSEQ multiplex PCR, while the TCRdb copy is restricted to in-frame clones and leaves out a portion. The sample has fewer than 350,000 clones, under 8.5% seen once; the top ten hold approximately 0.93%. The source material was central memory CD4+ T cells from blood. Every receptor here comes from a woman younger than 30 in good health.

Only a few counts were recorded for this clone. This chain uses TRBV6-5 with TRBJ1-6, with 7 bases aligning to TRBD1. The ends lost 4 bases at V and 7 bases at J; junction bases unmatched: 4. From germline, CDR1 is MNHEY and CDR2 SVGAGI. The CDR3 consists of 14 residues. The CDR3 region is CASSSDRKNSPLHF. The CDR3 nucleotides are TGTGCCAGCAGTTCGGACAGGAAAAATTCACCCCTCCACTTT.

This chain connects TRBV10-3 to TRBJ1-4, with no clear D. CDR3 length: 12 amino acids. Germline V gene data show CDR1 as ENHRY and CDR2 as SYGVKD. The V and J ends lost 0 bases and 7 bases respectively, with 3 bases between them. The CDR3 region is CAISESGEKLFF. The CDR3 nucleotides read TGTGCCATCAGTGAGTCGGGTGAAAAACTGTTTTTT.

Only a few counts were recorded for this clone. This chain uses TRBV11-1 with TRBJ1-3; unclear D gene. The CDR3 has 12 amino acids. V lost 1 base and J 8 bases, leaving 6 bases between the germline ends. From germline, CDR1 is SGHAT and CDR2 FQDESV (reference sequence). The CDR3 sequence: CASSLVGDTIYF. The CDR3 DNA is TGTGCCAGCAGCTTAGTCGGCGACACCATATATTTT.

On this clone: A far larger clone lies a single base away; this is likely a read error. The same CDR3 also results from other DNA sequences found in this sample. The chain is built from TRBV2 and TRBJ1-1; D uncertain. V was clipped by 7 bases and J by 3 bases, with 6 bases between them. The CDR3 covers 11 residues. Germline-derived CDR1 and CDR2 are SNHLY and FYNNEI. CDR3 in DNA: TGTGCCAGCACCGGGGACACTGAAGCTTTCTTT. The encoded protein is CASTGDTEAFF.

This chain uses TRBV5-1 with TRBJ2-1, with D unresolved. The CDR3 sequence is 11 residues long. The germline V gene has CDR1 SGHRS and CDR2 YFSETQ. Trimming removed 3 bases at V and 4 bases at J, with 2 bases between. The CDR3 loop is CASSWYNEQFF. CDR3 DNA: TGCGCCAGCAGCTGGTACAATGAGCAGTTCTTC.

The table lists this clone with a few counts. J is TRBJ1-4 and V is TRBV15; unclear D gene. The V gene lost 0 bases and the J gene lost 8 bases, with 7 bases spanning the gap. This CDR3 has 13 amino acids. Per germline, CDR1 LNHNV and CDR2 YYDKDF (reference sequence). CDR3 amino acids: CATSREWAEKLFF. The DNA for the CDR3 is TGTGCCACCAGCAGAGAGTGGGCCGAAAAACTGTTTTTT. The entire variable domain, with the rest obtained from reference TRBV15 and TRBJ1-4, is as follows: DAMVIQNPRYQVTQFGKPVTLSCSQTLNHNVMYWYQQKSSQAPKLLFHYYDKDFNNEADTPDNFQSRRPNTSFCFLDIRSPGLGDTAMYLCATSREWAEKLFFGSGTQLSVL.

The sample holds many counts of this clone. The CDR3: CATSRGLAQETQYF. DNA for the CDR3: TGTGCCACCAGCAGGGGACTAGCCCAAGAGACCCAGTACTTC. V is TRBV15 and J is TRBJ2-5, with 9 bases lining up with TRBD2. Germline loops: CDR1 LNHNV, CDR2 YYDKDF (reference sequence). CDR3 length: 14 amino acids. V shed 3 bases and J 1 base; nucleotides not matched to a gene: 0.

The CDR3 sequence is CASSSDSVTGSSYNEQFF. The DNA of the CDR3 is TGTGCCAGCAGCTCAGACAGTGTCACAGGGAGCTCCTACAATGAGCAGTTCTTC. The J gene is TRBJ2-1, the V gene TRBV7-3; perhaps TRBD1 as D (6 bases). Germline-derived CDR1 and CDR2 are SGHTA and FQGTGA. CDR3 size: 18 residues. The V end lost 4 bases, the J end lost 0 bases, and 19 bases lay between the germline ends.

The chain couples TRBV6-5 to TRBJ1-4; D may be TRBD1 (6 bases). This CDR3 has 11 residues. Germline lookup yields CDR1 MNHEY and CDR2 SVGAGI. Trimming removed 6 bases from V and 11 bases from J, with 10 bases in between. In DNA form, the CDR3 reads TGTGCCAGCAGCTTCGGACAGAAACTGTTTTTT. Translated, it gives CASSFGQKLFF.

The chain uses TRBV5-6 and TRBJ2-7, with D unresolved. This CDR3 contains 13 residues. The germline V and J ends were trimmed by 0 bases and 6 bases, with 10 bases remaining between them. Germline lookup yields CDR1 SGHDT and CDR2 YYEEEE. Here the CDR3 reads CASSLGPSREQYV. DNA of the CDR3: TGTGCCAGCAGCTTGGGGCCGTCCCGCGAGCAGTACGTC.

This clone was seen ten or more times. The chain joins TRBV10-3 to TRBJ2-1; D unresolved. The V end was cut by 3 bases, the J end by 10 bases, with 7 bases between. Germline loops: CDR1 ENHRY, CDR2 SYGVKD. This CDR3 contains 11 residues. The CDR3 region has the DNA TGTGCCATCAGTGATGTGAGGGAGCAGTTCTTC. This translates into CAISDVREQFF.

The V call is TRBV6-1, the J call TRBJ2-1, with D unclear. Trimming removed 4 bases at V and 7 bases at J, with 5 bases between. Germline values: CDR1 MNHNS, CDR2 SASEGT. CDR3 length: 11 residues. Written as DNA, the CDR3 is TGTGCCAGCAGTGTTCAGAATGAGCAGTTCTTC. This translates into CASSVQNEQFF.

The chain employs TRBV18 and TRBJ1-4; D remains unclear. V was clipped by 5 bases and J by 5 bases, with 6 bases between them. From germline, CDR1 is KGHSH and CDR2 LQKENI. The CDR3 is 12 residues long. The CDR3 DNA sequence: TGTGCCAGCTCAGCCTTAAATGAAAAACTGTTTTTT. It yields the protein CASSALNEKLFF.

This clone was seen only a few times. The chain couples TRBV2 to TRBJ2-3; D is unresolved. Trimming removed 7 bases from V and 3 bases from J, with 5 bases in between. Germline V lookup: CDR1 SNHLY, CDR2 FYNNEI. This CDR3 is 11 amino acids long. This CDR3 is CASTETDTQYF. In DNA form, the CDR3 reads TGTGCCAGCACTGAGACAGATACGCAGTATTTT.

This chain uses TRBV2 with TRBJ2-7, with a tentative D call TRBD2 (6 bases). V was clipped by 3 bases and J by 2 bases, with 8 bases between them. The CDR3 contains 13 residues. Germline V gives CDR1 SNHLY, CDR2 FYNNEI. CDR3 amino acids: CASSEEGPYEQYV. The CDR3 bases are TGTGCCAGCAGTGAGGAGGGTCCCTACGAGCAGTACGTC.

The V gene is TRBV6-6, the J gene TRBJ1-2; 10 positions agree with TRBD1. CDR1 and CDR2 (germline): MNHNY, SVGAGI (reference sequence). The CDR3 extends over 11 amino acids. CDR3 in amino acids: CATGGNYGYTF. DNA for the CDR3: TGTGCGACAGGGGGCAACTATGGCTACACCTTC.

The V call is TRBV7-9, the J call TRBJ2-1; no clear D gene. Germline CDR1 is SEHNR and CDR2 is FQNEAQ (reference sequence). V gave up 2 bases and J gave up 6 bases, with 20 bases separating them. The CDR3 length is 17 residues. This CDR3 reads CASSLLGLSTRRNEQFF. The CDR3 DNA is TGTGCCAGCAGCTTATTGGGTTTAAGCACCCGCCGCAATGAGCAGTTCTTC.

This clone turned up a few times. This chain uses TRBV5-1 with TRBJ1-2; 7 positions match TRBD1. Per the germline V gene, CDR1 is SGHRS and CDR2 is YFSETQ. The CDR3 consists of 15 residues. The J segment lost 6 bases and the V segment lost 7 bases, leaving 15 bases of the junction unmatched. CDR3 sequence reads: CASAITGDHYDGYTF. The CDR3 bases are TGCGCCAGCGCCATCACAGGGGACCATTACGATGGCTACACCTTC.

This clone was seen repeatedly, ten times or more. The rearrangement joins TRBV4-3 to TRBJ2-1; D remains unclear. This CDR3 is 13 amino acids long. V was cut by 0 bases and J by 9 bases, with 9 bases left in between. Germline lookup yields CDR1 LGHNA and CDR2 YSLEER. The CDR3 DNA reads TGCGCCAGCAGCCAAGACCGGCCCACTGAGCAGTTCTTC. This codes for CASSQDRPTEQFF.